Described below is a single TCR beta chain sequence and its context. The target of this receptor is not known. The record has no base qualities; no much larger clone is one base away. The library came from PCR. Sequencing was carried out with an Illumina HiSeq 2500. To reduce PCR and sequencing biases, unique molecular identifiers were incorporated into the TCR beta cDNA libraries. Roughly 0.5 million cDNA molecules were obtained per 1 to 10 million input T cells, so each molecule approximated one T cell. The same protocol used for the earlier healthy control dataset was applied to prepare and sequence the patient libraries. Within a given batch, samples were prepared together, multiplexed and sequenced on the same HiSeq lane. As for the authors' bioinformatics: MIGEC was used to process the raw barcoded reads, and molecular identifier groups with only a single read were discarded before consensus assembly and CDR3 extraction. VDJtools was used for post-analysis of the clonotype tables, with diversity normalized by down-sampling every dataset to the smallest sample size. To correct batch-related cross-sample contamination, repertoire overlap clustering matched CDR3 amino acid sequences but not nucleotide sequences. The public reads were reprocessed in TCRdb via fastp at Q25 and MiXCR, keeping in-frame beta chains. Every entry covers one CDR3 protein and lists the most common genes and DNA from its rows. TCRdb assigned the V and J calls; the authors' analysis was not used. This sample has 150,000 to 200,000 distinct CDR3 sequences in its table, and about 32% of those were observed once. The ten largest clones capture 1.5% of the sample.

The sample comes from a study of post-analysis software for immune sequencing data (dated by TCRdb to 2015 to 2017). For the study in its entirety: Disease courses on record covered relapsing-remitting, secondary progressive and progressive-relapsing multiple sclerosis, though some patients had no subtype annotation. The patient repertoires were set against eleven to twelve previously published healthy control repertoires from donors whose ages ranged from roughly 6 to 26 years. A subset of samples was prepared in parallel using single-end sample barcoding, then pooled and co-amplified after Illumina adapter ligation. The research as a whole found: The multiple sclerosis patient group was slightly younger than the control group. Normalized Chao1 diversity was significantly lower in multiple sclerosis patients than controls, suggesting substantial peripheral T-cell clonal expansion. Direct clustering with F measure showed strong co-clustering of samples prepared in the same batch, prompting a batch-effect correction.

To demonstrate the VDJtools post-analysis software, the study profiled TCR beta repertoires from the peripheral blood of 10 to 15 young patients with multiple sclerosis. The patients with multiple sclerosis were children and adolescents between roughly 6 and 16 years of age. The specimen sequenced was blood. The receptor's source is a girl aged 10 to 17 with multiple sclerosis.

The CDR3 loop reads CASTGQGPKETQYF. The DNA is as follows: TGTGCCAGCACCGGACAGGGTCCGAAAGAGACCCAGTACTTC. The rearranged chain carries TRBV12-3 or TRBV12-4 and TRBJ2-5, with 8 junctional bases fitting TRBD1. The CDR3 runs 14 residues from the cysteine to the phenylalanine. The retained sequence is limited to the CDR3, 42 bases, with the frame set at the first base. Trimmed from V: 7 bases; trimmed from J: 3 bases; junction bases lacking a gene match: 7.